The sample holds a few counts of the clone carrying this T cell receptor (beta chain). The antigen is undetermined. The data originate from a study of vaccination and CD4 T cells after COVID-19. About the research overall: At a median around 92 days (range 35 to 161) after diagnosis, post-COVID samples were drawn. Typically, post-vaccine samples were obtained a median about 79 days after dose two, within a range of 14 to 241. Findings and caveats of the study: Convalescent patients displayed spike mono-reactivity in 304 of 307 vaccine-specific clones.

J lost 5 bases, V lost 5 bases, and 15 bases had no gene match. Per the germline V gene, CDR1 is MNHEY and CDR2 is SMNVEV (reference sequence). This CDR3 comprises 18 residues. Scientists ran DNA taken from cultured CD4+ T cells through the Oncomine TCR Beta short-read assay for sequencing. TCRdb processed the PCR reads anew with MiXCR; each CDR3 protein has one entry. The table lists roughly 18,000 distinct CDR3 sequences, 53% of them singletons. Regarding treatment: approximately nine-day PBMC culture with coronavirus spike peptide pools or control peptides (ViraFEST assay). ViraFEST enlarged antigen-specific T cell populations with peptide pools and afterwards sequenced TCRs.

The clonotype originates from a human donor who had recovered from COVID-19. The chain links TRBV27 to TRBJ2-5; 12 nucleotides match TRBD1. The sequencing here drew on CD4+ T cells from blood, cultured in vitro, taken before SARS-CoV-2 vaccination. The DNA of the CDR3 is TGTGCCAGCAGTCGCAGTGGGGGGACAGGGGGCTTTTTGGAGACCCAGTACTTC. Translating gives CASSRSGGTGGFLETQYF.